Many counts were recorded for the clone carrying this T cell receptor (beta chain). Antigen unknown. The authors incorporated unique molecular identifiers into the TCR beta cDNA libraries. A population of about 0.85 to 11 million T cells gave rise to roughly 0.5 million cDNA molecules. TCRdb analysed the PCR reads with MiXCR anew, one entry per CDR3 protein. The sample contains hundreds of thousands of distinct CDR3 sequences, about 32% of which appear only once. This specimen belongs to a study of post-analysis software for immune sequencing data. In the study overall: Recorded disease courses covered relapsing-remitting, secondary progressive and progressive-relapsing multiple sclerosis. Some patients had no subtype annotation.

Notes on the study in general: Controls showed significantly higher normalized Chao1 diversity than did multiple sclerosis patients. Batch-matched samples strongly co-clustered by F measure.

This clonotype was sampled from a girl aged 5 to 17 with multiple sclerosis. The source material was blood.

In nucleotides, the CDR3 is TGTGCCAGCAGCGAGTCCTCGGGGAGGCTGGAGACCCAGTACTTC. It encodes CASSESSGRLETQYF. The V gene is TRBV9, the J gene TRBJ2-5, with D maybe TRBD2 (6 bases). V was cut by 3 bases and J by 5 bases, with 17 bases left in between. Germline CDR1 and CDR2: SGDLS and YYNGEE. CDR3 size: 15 residues.